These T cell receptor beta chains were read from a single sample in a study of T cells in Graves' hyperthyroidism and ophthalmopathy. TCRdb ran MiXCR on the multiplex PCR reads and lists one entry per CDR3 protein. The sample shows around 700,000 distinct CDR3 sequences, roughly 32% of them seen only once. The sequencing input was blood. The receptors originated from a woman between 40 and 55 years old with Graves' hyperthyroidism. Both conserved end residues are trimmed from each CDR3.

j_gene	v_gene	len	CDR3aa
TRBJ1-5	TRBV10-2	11	ASLGTALGSQH
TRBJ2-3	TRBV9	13	ASSVAGWGTDTQY
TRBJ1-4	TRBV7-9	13	ASSPPQGGGEKLF
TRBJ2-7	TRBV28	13	ASSRGLAGTYEQY
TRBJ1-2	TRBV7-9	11	ASTSSANYGYT
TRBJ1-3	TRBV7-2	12	ASSPPPSGNTIY
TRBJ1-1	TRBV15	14	ATSGDGQGRNTEAF
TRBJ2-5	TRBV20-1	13	SARDTGTDQETQY
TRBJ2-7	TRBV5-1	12	ASSLDAGSYEQY
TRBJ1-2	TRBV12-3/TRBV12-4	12	ASSPEGQGHGDT
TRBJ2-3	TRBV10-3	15	AISESSGRFSTDTQY
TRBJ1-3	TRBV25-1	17	ASSSPGQGPLGAGNTIY
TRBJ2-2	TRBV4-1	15	ASSQADRGWGTGELF
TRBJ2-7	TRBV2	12	ASSPVWTEYEQY
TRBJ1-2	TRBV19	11	ASSISTLYGYT
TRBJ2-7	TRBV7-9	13	ASSFWPGDTREQY
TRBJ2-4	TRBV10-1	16	ASSESVLGQGAKNIQY
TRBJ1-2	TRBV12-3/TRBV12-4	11	ASSGTAPDGYT
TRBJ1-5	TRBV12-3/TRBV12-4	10	ASSRGHTPQH
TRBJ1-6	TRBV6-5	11	ASVGLSDSPLH
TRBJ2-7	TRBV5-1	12	ASSLVGASYEQY
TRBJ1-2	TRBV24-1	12	ATSDHVTPHGYT
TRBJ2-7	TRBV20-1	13	SARPPGRSSYEQY
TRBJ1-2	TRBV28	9	ASELNYGYT
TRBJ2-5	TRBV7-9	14	ASSSESTNRQETQY
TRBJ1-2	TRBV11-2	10	ASSFYGAGYT
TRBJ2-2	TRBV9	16	ASMPGWAGGRNTGELF
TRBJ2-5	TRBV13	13	ASSPPIDNQETQY
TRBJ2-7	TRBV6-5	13	AISYSGTQTYEQY
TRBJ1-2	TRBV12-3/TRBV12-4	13	ASTKGSSPNYGYT
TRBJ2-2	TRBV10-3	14	AIRPGQATSSGELF
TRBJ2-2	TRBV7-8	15	ASSLLGAREYTGELF
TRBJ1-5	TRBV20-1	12	SAPAPRYGQPQH
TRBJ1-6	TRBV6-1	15	ASSKGTGRAYNSPLH
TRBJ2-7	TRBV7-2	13	ASSLQSNGAYEQY
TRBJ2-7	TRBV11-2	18	ASSPKKTGQESSLGYEQY
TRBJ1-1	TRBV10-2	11	ASSRPPQSPAF
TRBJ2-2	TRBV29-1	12	SVEKRPNTGELF
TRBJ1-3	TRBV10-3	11	ASSSASGNTVY
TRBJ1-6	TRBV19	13	ASRATGAGGSPLH
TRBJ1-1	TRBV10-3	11	AISRDRYTEAF
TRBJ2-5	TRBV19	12	ASSTQGAEETQY
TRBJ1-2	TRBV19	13	ASSIYFRSNYGYT
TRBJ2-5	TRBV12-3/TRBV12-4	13	AISVNRQDRGAQY
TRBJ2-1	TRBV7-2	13	ASSRSSGSYNEQF
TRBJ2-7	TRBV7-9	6	ASSLQY
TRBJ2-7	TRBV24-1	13	ASSDYRDGSHEQY
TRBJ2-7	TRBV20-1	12	SAESKGTTYEQY
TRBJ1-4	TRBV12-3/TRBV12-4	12	ASSWSGMDEKLF
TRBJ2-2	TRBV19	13	ASSIYDRDTGELF
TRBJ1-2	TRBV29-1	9	SSETGYGYT
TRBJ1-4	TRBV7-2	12	ASSSPRDRDRLF